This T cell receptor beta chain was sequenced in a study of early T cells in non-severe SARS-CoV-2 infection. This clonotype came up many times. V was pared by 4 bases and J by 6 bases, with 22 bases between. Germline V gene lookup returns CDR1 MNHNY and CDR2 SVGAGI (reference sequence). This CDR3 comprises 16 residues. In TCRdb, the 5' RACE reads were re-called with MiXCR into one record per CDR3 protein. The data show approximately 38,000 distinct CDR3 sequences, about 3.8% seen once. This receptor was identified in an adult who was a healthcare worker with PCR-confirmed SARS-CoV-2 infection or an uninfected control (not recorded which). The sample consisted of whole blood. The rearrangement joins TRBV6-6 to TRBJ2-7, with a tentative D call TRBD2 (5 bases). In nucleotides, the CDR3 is TGTGCCAGCAGTTTCACCCCGGGATCTGCCATCTCCGAGCAGTACTTC. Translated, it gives CASSFTPGSAISEQYF.